This T cell receptor beta chain emerged from a study of T-cell memory formation after mild COVID-19. Points from the study as a whole: Later expanders leaned toward CD4+, whereas clones contracting from day 15 to 85 were balanced CD4/CD8.

V was clipped by 2 bases and J by 4 bases, with 11 bases between them. Germline V gene lookup returns CDR1 GTSNPN and CDR2 SVGIG (reference sequence). The length of the CDR3 is 13 residues. In this sample, this clonotype turned up many times. Antigen specificity is unknown. In TCRdb, the 5' RACE reads were re-called with MiXCR into one record per CDR3 protein. The sample has more than 250,000 distinct CDR3 sequences, roughly 18% seen once; the top ten hold around 23%. Material for sequencing was PBMCs or a T cell subset sorted from them (not recorded which). This sequence joins TRBV30 and TRBJ1-2; TRBD1 is a possible D gene (6 bases). This clonotype was obtained from a man between 18 and 29 years old who had mild COVID-19 (a few samples of this study predate the infection). Cell type and time point are not known. For the CDR3, the DNA is TGTGCCTGGAGTAGAGACAGGCCCTATGGCTACACCTTC. It encodes CAWSRDRPYGYTF. Using reference TRBV30 and TRBJ1-2 for the parts outside the CDR3, the full variable domain is SQTIHQWPATLVQPVGSPLSLECTVEGTSNPNLYWYRQAAGRGLQLLFYSVGIGQISSEVPQNLSASRPQDRQFILSSKKLLLSDSGFYLCAWSRDRPYGYTFGSGTRLTVV.